This TCR beta chain was observed in a study of post-analysis software for immune sequencing data. Study-wide context: The cohort encompassed relapsing-remitting, secondary progressive and progressive-relapsing multiple sclerosis disease courses. Points from the study as a whole: Five TRBV segments occurring more often in patients than controls included TRBV5-6, TRBV5-1 and TRBV20-1. The normalized Chao1 diversity of multiple sclerosis patients was significantly lower than that of controls. Samples made in the same batch grouped tightly together by F measure.

Prepared TCR beta cDNA libraries contained unique molecular identifiers. The source material, roughly 0.9 to 11 million T cells, gave rise to roughly 500,000 cDNA molecules. TCRdb reprocessed the PCR reads with MiXCR, giving one entry per CDR3 protein. The sample records approximately 730,000 distinct CDR3 sequences, under 60% being singletons. On this clonotype: The antigen remains undetermined.

This CDR3 region has 16 residues. From germline, CDR1 is LGHDT and CDR2 YNNKEL (reference sequence). J lost 9 bases, V lost 3 bases, and 11 bases had no gene match. The V call is TRBV3-1, the J call TRBJ2-3, with 11 bases identical to TRBD2. This clonotype was obtained from a girl between 10 and 17 years old with multiple sclerosis. Sample: blood. The CDR3 reads CASSHGTSGAQNTQYF. The CDR3, as DNA: TGTGCCAGCAGCCACGGGACTAGCGGAGCGCAGAACACGCAGTATTTT.